Presented here are 10 T cell receptor beta chains from one specimen sequenced in a study of identical twins. TCRdb analysed the 5' RACE reads with MiXCR anew, one entry per CDR3 protein. The repertoire holds 690,000 or so distinct CDR3 sequences, with roughly 8% as singletons. This sample also appeared in a second study, on yellow fever vaccine responses in identical twins.

The source material was PBMCs. These receptors were taken from a woman in her late teens or twenties in good health.

Note on this clonotype: A much bigger clone sits one base away, suggesting this may be a read error. J is TRBJ2-1 and V is TRBV28; no definite D call. Trimming took off 2 bases at V and 3 bases at J, with 8 bases between the two ends. The CDR3 covers 14 residues. The germline V gene has CDR1 MDHEN and CDR2 SYDVKM. CDR3 coding DNA: TGTGCCAGCAGTTTAGTAAATTACTACAATGAGCAGTTCTTC. Translating it yields CASSLVNYYNEQFF.

This clonotype was recorded many times. The chain joins TRBV2 to TRBJ2-5; D might be TRBD1 (6 bases). In germline, CDR1 is SNHLY, CDR2 FYNNEI. The CDR3 consists of 15 residues. Deletions cut 6 bases from V and 2 bases from J, with 16 bases between. The CDR3 DNA is TGTGCCAGCAGAACAAGGACAGAATTACAAGAGACCCAGTACTTC. It yields the protein CASRTRTELQETQYF.

The chain links TRBV5-1 to TRBJ2-3; a possible D gene is TRBD1 (5 bases). The V and J ends lost 2 bases and 5 bases respectively, with 9 bases between them. In germline, CDR1 is SGHRS, CDR2 YFSETQ. This CDR3 contains 13 residues. The CDR3 sequence: CASSFGAGDTQYF. The DNA for the CDR3 is TGCGCCAGCAGCTTTGGGGCCGGAGATACGCAGTATTTT.

This clonotype came up many times. The chain recombines TRBV29-1 with TRBJ2-7; TRBD1 agrees at 8 bases. The V gene's germline CDR1 is SQVTM and CDR2 ANQGSEA. V dropped 5 bases and J dropped 5; count of bases not matched to a gene: 8. The length of the CDR3 is 13 residues. In DNA form, the CDR3 reads TGCAGCGTTCCGGGGACAGGTCTTGACGAGCAGTACTTC. It specifies CSVPGTGLDEQYF.

The rearrangement links TRBV7-2 to TRBJ1-4; 7 positions match TRBD1. The ends lost 6 bases at V and 4 bases at J; junction bases unmatched: 8. The CDR3 has 15 amino acids. In germline, CDR1 is SGHTA, CDR2 FQGNSA. The CDR3 DNA reads as TGTGCCAGCAGGGAACCGGGACAGTTTAATGAAAAACTGTTTTTT. Translation: CASREPGQFNEKLFF.

In this sample, this clonotype turned up many times. V is TRBV6-2 or TRBV6-3 and J is TRBJ2-1; D is ambiguous. The CDR3 extends over 12 amino acids. The germline V gene has CDR1 MNHEY and CDR2 SVGEGT. Trimming left V 3 bases short and J 7 bases short, with 7 bases between. The CDR3 DNA reads TGTGCCAGCAGTTATGGGTTAAATGAGCAGTTCTTC. It yields the protein CASSYGLNEQFF.

This clonotype was seen ten or more times. The gene calls are TRBV3-1 and TRBJ2-2, with D perhaps matching TRBD2 (5 bases). The V end lost 1 base, the J end lost 17 bases, and 23 bases lay between the germline ends. Germline assignment: CDR1 LGHDT and CDR2 YNNKEL (reference sequence). This CDR3 contains 15 residues. The CDR3 reads CASSQVSGEGRGAFF. The CDR3 DNA sequence: TGTGCCAGCAGCCAAGTCAGCGGAGAGGGCCGGGGAGCTTTTTTT.

This clonotype was seen a handful of times. The V and J genes are TRBV10-2 and TRBJ2-3, with D maybe TRBD2 (6 bases). The CDR3 contains 13 residues. V lost 3 bases and J lost 5, with 9 bases in between. The V gene's germline CDR1 is WSHSY and CDR2 SAAADI. The CDR3 DNA reads as TGCGCCAGCAGTGATCTGGGGGGAGATACGCAGTATTTT. This codes for CASSDLGGDTQYF.

This clonotype was detected only a few times. The chain recombines TRBV5-5 with TRBJ2-5; D unresolved. V dropped 1 base and J dropped 5 bases, with 12 bases sitting between them. Germline-derived CDR1 and CDR2 are SGHKS and YYEKEE (reference sequence). This CDR3 is built from 14 residues. Here the CDR3 reads CASSLWQDLETQYF. In nucleotides, the CDR3 is TGTGCCAGCAGCTTGTGGCAGGATCTTGAGACCCAGTACTTC.

Remarks on this clonotype: The junction shows a germline mismatch at one end, possibly a read error. The chain employs TRBV6-9 and TRBJ2-1; 11 positions match TRBD2. This CDR3 has 21 residues. The V gene's germline CDR1 is MNHGY and CDR2 SVAAGI. The CDR3 bases are TGTGCCACCAGTTATTCAGCCCGAATACCCGGGACTAGCGGATCTTACAATGAGCAGTTCTTC. This translates into CATSYSARIPGTSGSYNEQFF.